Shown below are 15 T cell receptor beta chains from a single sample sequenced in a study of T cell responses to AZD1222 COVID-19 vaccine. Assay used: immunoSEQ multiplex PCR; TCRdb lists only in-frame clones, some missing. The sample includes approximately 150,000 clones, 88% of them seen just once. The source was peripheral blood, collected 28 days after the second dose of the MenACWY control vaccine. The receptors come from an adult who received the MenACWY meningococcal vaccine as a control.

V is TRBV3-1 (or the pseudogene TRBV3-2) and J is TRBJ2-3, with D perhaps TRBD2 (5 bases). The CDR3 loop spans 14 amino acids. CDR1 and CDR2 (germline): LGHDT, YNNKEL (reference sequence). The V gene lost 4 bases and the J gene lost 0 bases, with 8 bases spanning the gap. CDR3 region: CASSRAVSTDTQYF. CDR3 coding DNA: TGTGCCAGCAGCCGAGCGGTAAGCACAGATACGCAGTATTTT.

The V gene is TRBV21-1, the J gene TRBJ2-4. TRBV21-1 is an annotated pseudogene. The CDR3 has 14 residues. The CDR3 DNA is TGTGCCAGCAGCGAAAGAGTAGGGCGATACATTCAGTACTTC. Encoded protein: CASSERVGRYIQYF.

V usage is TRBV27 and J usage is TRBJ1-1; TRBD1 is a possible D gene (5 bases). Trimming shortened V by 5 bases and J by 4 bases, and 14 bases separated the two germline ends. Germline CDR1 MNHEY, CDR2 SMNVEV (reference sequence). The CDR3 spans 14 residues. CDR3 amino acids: CASSPRGVATEAFF. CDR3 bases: TGTGCCAGCAGTCCCCGGGGGGTGGCCACTGAAGCTTTCTTT.

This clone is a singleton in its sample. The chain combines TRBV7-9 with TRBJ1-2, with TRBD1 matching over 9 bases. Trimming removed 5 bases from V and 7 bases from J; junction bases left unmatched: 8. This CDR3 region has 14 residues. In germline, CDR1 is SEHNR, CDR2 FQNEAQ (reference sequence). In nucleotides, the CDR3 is TGTGCCAGCAGCAAGGAGACAGGGGGATTTGGCTACACCTTC. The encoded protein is CASSKETGGFGYTF.

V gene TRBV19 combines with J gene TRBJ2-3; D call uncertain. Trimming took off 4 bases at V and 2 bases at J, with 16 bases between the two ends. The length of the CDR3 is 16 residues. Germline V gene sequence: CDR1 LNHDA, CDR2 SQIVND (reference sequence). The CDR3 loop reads CASSTHSAVNTDTQYF. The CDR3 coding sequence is TGTGCCAGTAGTACCCACAGCGCCGTTAACACAGATACGCAGTATTTT. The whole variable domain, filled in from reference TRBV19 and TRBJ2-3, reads DGGITQSPKYLFRKEGQNVTLSCEQNLNHDAMYWYRQDPGQGLRLIYYSQIVNDFQKGDIAEGYSVSREKKESFPLTVTSAQKNPTAFYLCASSTHSAVNTDTQYFGPGTRLTVL.

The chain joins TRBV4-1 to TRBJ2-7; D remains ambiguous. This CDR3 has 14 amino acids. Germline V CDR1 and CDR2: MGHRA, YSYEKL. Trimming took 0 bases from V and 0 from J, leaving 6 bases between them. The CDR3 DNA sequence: TGCGCCAGCAGCCAAGATGTGAGCTCCTACGAGCAGTACTTC. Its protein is CASSQDVSSYEQYF.

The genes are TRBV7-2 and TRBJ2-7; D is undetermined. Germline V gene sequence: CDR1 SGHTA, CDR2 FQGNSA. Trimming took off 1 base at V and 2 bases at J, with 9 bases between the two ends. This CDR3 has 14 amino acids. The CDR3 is CASSLEGAPYEQYF. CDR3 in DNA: TGTGCCAGCAGCTTAGAAGGTGCCCCCTACGAGCAGTACTTC.

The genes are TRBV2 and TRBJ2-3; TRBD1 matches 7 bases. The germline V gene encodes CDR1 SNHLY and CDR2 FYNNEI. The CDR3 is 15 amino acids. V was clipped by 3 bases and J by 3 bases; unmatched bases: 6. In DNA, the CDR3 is TGTGCCAGCAGTGAGGAGACAGGGATGACAGATACGCAGTATTTT. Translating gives CASSEETGMTDTQYF.

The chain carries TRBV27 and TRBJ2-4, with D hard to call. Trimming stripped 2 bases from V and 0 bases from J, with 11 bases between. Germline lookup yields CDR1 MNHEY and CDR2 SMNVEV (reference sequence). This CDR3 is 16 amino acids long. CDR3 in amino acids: CASSLIRAEAKNIQYF. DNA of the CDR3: TGTGCCAGCAGTTTAATAAGGGCGGAAGCCAAAAACATTCAGTACTTC.

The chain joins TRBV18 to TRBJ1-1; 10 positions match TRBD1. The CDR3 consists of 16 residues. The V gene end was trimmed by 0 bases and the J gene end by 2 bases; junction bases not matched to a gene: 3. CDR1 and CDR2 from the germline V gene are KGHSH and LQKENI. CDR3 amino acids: CASSPPDRGRNTEAFF. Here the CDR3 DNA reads TGTGCCAGCTCACCACCGGACAGGGGGAGAAACACTGAAGCTTTCTTT.

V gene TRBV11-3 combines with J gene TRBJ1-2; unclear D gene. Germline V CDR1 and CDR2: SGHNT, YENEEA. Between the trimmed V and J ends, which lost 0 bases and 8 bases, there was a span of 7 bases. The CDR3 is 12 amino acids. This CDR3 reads CASSLDRGGYTF. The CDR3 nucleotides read TGTGCCAGCAGCTTAGATCGTGGGGGCTACACCTTC. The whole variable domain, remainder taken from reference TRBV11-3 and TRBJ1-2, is EAGVVQSPRYKIIEKKQPVAFWCNPISGHNTLYWYLQNLGQGPELLIRYENEEAVDDSQLPKDRFSAERLKGVDSTLKIQPAELGDSAVYLCASSLDRGGYTFGSGTRLTVV.

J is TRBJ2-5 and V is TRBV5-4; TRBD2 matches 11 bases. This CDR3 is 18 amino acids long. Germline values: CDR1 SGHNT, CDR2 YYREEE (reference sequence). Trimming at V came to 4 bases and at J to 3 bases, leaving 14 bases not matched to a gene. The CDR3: CASSPKVRLAGGEETQYF. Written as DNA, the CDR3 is TGTGCCAGCAGCCCAAAAGTTCGCCTAGCGGGGGGAGAAGAGACCCAGTACTTC.

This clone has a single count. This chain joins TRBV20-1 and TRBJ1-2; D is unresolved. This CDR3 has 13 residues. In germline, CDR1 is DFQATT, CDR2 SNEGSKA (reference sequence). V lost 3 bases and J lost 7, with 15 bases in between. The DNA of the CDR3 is TGCAGTGCTAGTAGCCCCGGCGCTCTTGGCTACACCTTC. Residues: CSASSPGALGYTF.

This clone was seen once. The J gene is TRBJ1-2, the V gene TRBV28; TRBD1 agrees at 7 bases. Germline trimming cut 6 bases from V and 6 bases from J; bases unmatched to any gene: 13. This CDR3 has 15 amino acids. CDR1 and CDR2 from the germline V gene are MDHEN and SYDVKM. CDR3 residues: CASRYGGGAFNGYTF. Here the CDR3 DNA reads TGTGCCAGCAGATATGGAGGGGGCGCGTTCAATGGCTACACCTTC.

The CDR3 sequence: CASSPRDRRAQPQHF. CDR3 nucleotides: TGTGCCAGCAGTCCCCGGGACAGGAGGGCTCAGCCCCAGCATTTT. This chain connects TRBV27 to TRBJ1-5, with 8 bases identical to TRBD1. The CDR3 loop spans 15 amino acids. Germline loops: CDR1 MNHEY, CDR2 SMNVEV (reference sequence). Trimming cost V 5 bases and J 6 bases; bases outside gene matches: 9.